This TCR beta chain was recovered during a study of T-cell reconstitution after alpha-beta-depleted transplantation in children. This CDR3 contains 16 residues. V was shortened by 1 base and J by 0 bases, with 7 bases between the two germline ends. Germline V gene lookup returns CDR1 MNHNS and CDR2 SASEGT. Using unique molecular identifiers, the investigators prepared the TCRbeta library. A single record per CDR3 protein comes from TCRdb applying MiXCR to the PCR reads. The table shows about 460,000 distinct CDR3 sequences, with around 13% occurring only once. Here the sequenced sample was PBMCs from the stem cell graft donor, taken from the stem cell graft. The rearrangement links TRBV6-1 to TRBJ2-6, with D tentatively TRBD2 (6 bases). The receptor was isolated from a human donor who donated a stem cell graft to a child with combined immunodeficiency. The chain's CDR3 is CASSEEAGSGANVLTF. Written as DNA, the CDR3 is TGTGCCAGCAGTGAAGAAGCGGGCTCTGGGGCCAACGTCCTGACTTTC.